The T cell receptor (beta chain) under discussion was sequenced for a study of blood T cell repertoires in COVID-19. Overall study context: COVID-19 samples collected from the United States, Italy and Spain covered acute and convalescent phases. Sources were T cells, B-cell-depleted T cells, or PBMCs; the material itself was cDNA or gDNA.

The CDR3 runs 15 residues. Between the trimmed V and J ends, which lost 6 bases and 1 base, there was a span of 16 bases. CDR1 is MNHEY, CDR2 SMNVEV, per germline (reference sequence). Seattle patients were enrolled during active infection and followed longitudinally. In the original analysis: Quantification of nucleated cells was approximated via reference gene primer amplification. The assay was immunoSEQ multiplex PCR, and TCRdb's table has in-frame clones only and misses some. D and trimming were read from the DNA, whereas the V and J calls and clone size are those reported in that table. Among around 310,000 clones, roughly 90% were seen once, and the ten largest hold 0.8% to 1.3%.

The chain uses TRBV27 and TRBJ2-7; D is possibly TRBD1 (6 bases). Sample: peripheral blood. The receptor's source is a woman aged 40-49 years with COVID-19, enrolled during active disease. CDR3 sequence: CASRLRQGLSYEQYF. As DNA, the CDR3 is TGTGCCAGCAGGTTACGGCAGGGGTTATCCTACGAGCAGTACTTC.